Shown below are 21 T cell receptor beta chains from a single sample sequenced in a study of Graves' ophthalmopathy and Graves' hyperthyroidism. Amplified material comprised TCR beta CDR3 regions derived from RNA transcripts. RT-PCR was first run with HTBI primers, then multiplex PCR in a second round. TCRdb reanalysed the multiplex PCR reads using MiXCR and keeps one entry per CDR3 protein. The sample records a few hundred thousand distinct CDR3 sequences, 20% to 25% being singletons. Sequenced: peripheral blood. Receptors originate from a woman aged 50 to 65 with Graves' ophthalmopathy.

This clonotype was recorded a few times. This rearrangement joins TRBV2 to TRBJ2-2, with a tentative D call TRBD1 (5 bases). CDR1 is SNHLY, CDR2 FYNNEI, per germline. This CDR3 has 14 residues. The germline V and J ends were trimmed by 8 bases and 0 bases, with 10 bases remaining between them. For the CDR3, the DNA is TGTGCCAGCGTCAGGACACCGAACACCGGGGAGCTGTTTTTT. This gives the protein CASVRTPNTGELFF.

This clonotype was observed many times. The rearrangement links TRBV7-2 to TRBJ2-5; D perhaps matches TRBD1 (6 bases). The CDR3 consists of 14 residues. V lost 4 bases and J 2 bases, leaving 11 bases between the germline ends. Germline CDR1 is SGHTA and CDR2 is FQGNSA. This CDR3 is CASSSPGVQETQYF. The CDR3 nucleotides are TGTGCCAGCAGCTCGCCAGGGGTACAAGAGACCCAGTACTTC.

This clonotype was counted at least ten times. V and J are TRBV6-5 and TRBJ2-7; D is undetermined. V lost 4 bases and J lost 5, with 18 bases in between. This CDR3 region has 15 residues. Per germline, CDR1 MNHEY and CDR2 SVGAGI. CDR3 protein: CASSSPLRPRDEQYF. The DNA for the CDR3 is TGTGCCAGCAGTTCCCCCCTGCGCCCTCGGGACGAGCAGTACTTC.

This clonotype was seen at least ten times. The chain has TRBV18 and TRBJ1-1, with no clear D. Germline CDR1 and CDR2: KGHSH and LQKENI. The CDR3 is made up of 13 amino acids. V was trimmed by 2 bases and J by 3 bases, leaving 7 bases between them. The CDR3 reads CASSPKTDTEAFF. CDR3 nucleotides: TGTGCCAGCTCACCAAAAACCGACACTGAAGCTTTCTTT.

This clonotype was detected ten times or more. J is TRBJ2-7 and V is TRBV4-1; 7 positions agree with TRBD2. The germline gives CDR1 MGHRA, CDR2 YSYEKL. The V gene end was trimmed by 4 bases and the J gene end by 0 bases; junction bases not matched to a gene: 3. The CDR3 consists of 14 residues. CDR3 residues: CASSPGLYSYEQYF. CDR3 nucleotides: TGCGCCAGCAGCCCGGGACTATACTCCTACGAGCAGTACTTC.

Only a few counts were recorded for this clonotype. The chain combines TRBV19 with TRBJ2-2, with D possibly being TRBD1 (6 bases). The CDR3 is 16 residues long. V was shortened by 4 bases and J by 5 bases, with 17 bases between the two germline ends. In germline, CDR1 is LNHDA, CDR2 SQIVND (reference sequence). In DNA form, the CDR3 reads TGTGCCAGTAGTACACCGGTGGGGACACTTACCGGGGAGCTGTTTTTT. Translated, it gives CASSTPVGTLTGELFF.

This clonotype was recorded at least ten times. The chain is built from TRBV6-1 and TRBJ2-2, with D possibly being TRBD2 (6 bases). From germline, CDR1 is MNHNS and CDR2 SASEGT. V shed 4 bases and J shed 0 bases, with 6 bases lying between them. This CDR3 is built from 14 residues. This CDR3 is CASSGTTNTGELFF. CDR3 DNA: TGTGCCAGCAGTGGGACTACGAACACCGGGGAGCTGTTTTTT.

This clonotype occurred many times. The rearrangement uses TRBV30 and TRBJ1-3, with TRBD1 identical over 9 bases. V trimming: 4 bases; J trimming: 3 bases; junction bases outside the gene matches: 1. Germline loops: CDR1 GTSNPN, CDR2 SVGIG (reference sequence). CDR3 size: 13 residues. The CDR3 nucleotides are TGTGCCTGGAAGACAGGGGGTGGAAACACCATATATTTT. Protein: CAWKTGGGNTIYF.

The chain recombines TRBV3-1 with TRBJ1-2, with no clear D. Germline V gene sequence: CDR1 LGHDT, CDR2 YNNKEL (reference sequence). CDR3 length: 14 residues. V was pared by 6 bases and J by 5 bases, with 16 bases between. This CDR3 reads CASSRVPDLYGYTF. The CDR3 DNA sequence: TGTGCCAGCAGTCGCGTACCGGACTTATATGGCTACACCTTC.

This chain connects TRBV15 to TRBJ2-2, with 9 bases fitting TRBD1. Germline assignment: CDR1 LNHNV and CDR2 YYDKDF (reference sequence). The CDR3 is 17 amino acids. J gave up 3 bases and V 9 bases, and 14 bases lay outside the gene matches. The CDR3 here is CATELGDREHHTGELFF. CDR3 bases: TGTGCCACAGAGTTGGGGGACAGGGAACACCACACCGGGGAGCTGTTTTTT.

This clonotype was recorded many times. The rearrangement uses TRBV4-2 and TRBJ2-7; possible D gene TRBD1, 6 bases. In germline, CDR1 is LGHNA, CDR2 YNFKEQ. With 4 bases removed from V and 2 bases from J, the gap between germline ends came to 18 bases. The CDR3 sequence is 16 residues long. CDR3 protein: CASSLSPLTGTYEQYF. CDR3 sequence (DNA): TGTGCCAGCAGCCTTTCCCCTTTGACAGGAACCTACGAGCAGTACTTC.

There are many counts of this clonotype. J is TRBJ2-5 and V is TRBV6-2 or TRBV6-3; D is ambiguous. Trimming cost V 2 bases and J 1 base, with 2 bases left between them. The CDR3 has 12 amino acids. Germline V gives CDR1 MNHEY, CDR2 SVGEGT. The CDR3 region is CASSYPQETQYF. The CDR3 region has the DNA TGTGCCAGCAGTTACCCCCAAGAGACCCAGTACTTC.

This clonotype has at least ten counts. V usage is TRBV7-9 and J usage is TRBJ1-3; D not resolved. Trimming shortened V by 5 bases and J by 0 bases, and 11 bases separated the two germline ends. Looked up from germline, CDR1 is SEHNR and CDR2 is FQNEAQ (reference sequence). The CDR3 totals 15 residues. CDR3 amino acids: CASSIGRSSGNTIYF. The CDR3, as DNA: TGTGCCAGCAGCATCGGACGGAGCTCTGGAAACACCATATATTTT.

This clonotype was observed many times. This sequence joins TRBV12-3 or TRBV12-4 and TRBJ1-1; 7 nucleotides match TRBD1. The CDR3 totals 15 residues. J gave up 5 bases and V 4 bases, and 10 bases lay outside the gene matches. The CDR3: CASSWLGTEATEAFF. In nucleotides, the CDR3 is TGTGCCAGCAGTTGGCTCGGGACAGAAGCTACTGAAGCTTTCTTT.

This clonotype was seen a few times. This chain uses TRBV30 with TRBJ1-1; no firm D call. This CDR3 spans 13 amino acids. V shed 1 base and J shed 1 base, with 7 bases lying between them. Per germline, CDR1 GTSNPN and CDR2 SVGIG (reference sequence). The CDR3: CAWSAHSNTEAFF. CDR3 in DNA: TGTGCCTGGAGTGCTCATTCGAACACTGAAGCTTTCTTT. The whole variable domain, remainder taken from reference TRBV30 and TRBJ1-1, is SQTIHQWPATLVQPVGSPLSLECTVEGTSNPNLYWYRQAAGRGLQLLFYSVGIGQISSEVPQNLSASRPQDRQFILSSKKLLLSDSGFYLCAWSAHSNTEAFFGQGTRLTVV.

In this sample, this clonotype turned up many times. V usage is TRBV19 and J usage is TRBJ1-5; TRBD1 aligns across 9 bases. Germline CDR1 LNHDA, CDR2 SQIVND (reference sequence). The CDR3 totals 16 residues. Trimming at V came to 0 bases and at J to 5 bases, leaving 5 bases not matched to a gene. CDR3 sequence: CASSIDRDRVDQPQHF. The CDR3 coding sequence is TGTGCCAGTAGTATAGACCGGGACAGGGTCGATCAGCCCCAGCATTTT.

This clonotype came up many times. The rearrangement joins TRBV7-2 to TRBJ2-5; the match to TRBD2 covers 8 bases. After removal of 5 bases from V and 5 bases from J, the junction contained 10 bases not matched to a gene. Germline assignment: CDR1 SGHTA and CDR2 FQGNSA. The CDR3 runs to 15 residues. The CDR3 sequence: CASSPPGGEFETQYF. DNA for the CDR3: TGTGCCAGCAGCCCACCGGGAGGGGAGTTTGAGACCCAGTACTTC.

The chain recombines TRBV7-6 with TRBJ1-1; 9 nucleotides align to TRBD1. V was clipped by 5 bases and J by 7 bases; unmatched bases: 8. This CDR3 spans 14 amino acids. Germline V gives CDR1 SGHVS, CDR2 FNYEAQ. In DNA form, the CDR3 reads TGTGCCAGCAGCCCGAACAGGGGGCCGGGTGAAGCTTTCTTT. This encodes CASSPNRGPGEAFF.

In this sample, this clonotype turned up many times. The J gene is TRBJ2-2, the V gene TRBV24-1, with D possibly matching TRBD2 (7 bases). Trimming stripped 7 bases from V and 0 bases from J, with 14 bases between. The CDR3 loop spans 16 amino acids. Germline CDR1 KGHDR, CDR2 SFDVKD. The CDR3 DNA follows: TGTGCCACCAGCGGGGGGCGGAACACGAACACCGGGGAGCTGTTTTTT. It yields the protein CATSGGRNTNTGELFF.

This clonotype has more than one count but fewer than ten. The chain recombines TRBV20-1 with TRBJ2-5, with D perhaps matching TRBD2 (6 bases). This CDR3 spans 16 amino acids. Trimming removed 0 bases from V and 0 bases from J, with 14 bases in between. In germline, CDR1 is DFQATT, CDR2 SNEGSKA (reference sequence). DNA for the CDR3: TGCAGTGCTAGAGATCTGAGCGGAGGGTACCAAGAGACCCAGTACTTC. Protein: CSARDLSGGYQETQYF.

This chain uses TRBV5-1 with TRBJ1-3; D is ambiguous. Trimming pared 4 bases from V and 4 bases from J, leaving 9 bases between. Looked up from germline, CDR1 is SGHRS and CDR2 is YFSETQ. The CDR3 has 13 residues. DNA for the CDR3: TGCGCCAGCAGCGACGTGCGGGGAAACACCATATATTTT. Its translation is CASSDVRGNTIYF.